The T cell receptor (beta chain) under discussion was sequenced for a study of OX40 agonist ivuxolimab in advanced cancers. Study information: A history of anti-PD-1, anti-PD-L1 or anti-CTLA-4 therapy was acceptable, and approximately 41% had some.

In regard to this clone: The target antigen is unknown.

The table came from immunoSEQ multiplex PCR; TCRdb's copy has only in-frame clones and leaves some out. The sample shows about 100,000 clones, 86% of them seen only once. Study-wide findings and caveats: In the 0.1 to 3.0 mg/kg range, CD4+ and CD8+ blood T cells had expanded clonally by week 6.

The starting material was CD4+ or CD8+ T cells sorted from blood, obtained in a trial of the OX40 agonist ivuxolimab. The TCR comes from an adult with an advanced solid tumor such as melanoma, head and neck, liver or kidney cancer.

The CDR3 loop is CASSLDRGPEAFF. The DNA for the CDR3 is TGTGCCAGCAGCTTGGACAGGGGCCCTGAAGCTTTCTTT. J is TRBJ1-1 and V is TRBV5-5; 7 bases map to TRBD1. Per germline, CDR1 SGHKS and CDR2 YYEKEE (reference sequence). The CDR3 spans 13 residues. J was trimmed by 6 bases and V by 0 bases; bases with no gene match: 2.